Below are 25 T cell receptor beta chains sequenced from a single sample in a study of cytomegalovirus exposure and HLA in healthy donors. Use of 60 Vbeta and 13 Jbeta primers characterized the PCR. Sequenced by immunoSEQ multiplex PCR; TCRdb stores in-frame clones only, minus some. Among around 180,000 clones, about 86% were seen once, and the ten largest hold approximately 2%. Sequenced: PBMCs. The receptor set was obtained from a young woman in good health and CMV-seropositive.

Only a few counts were recorded for this clone. J is TRBJ2-1 and V is TRBV2; 8 bases align to TRBD2. CDR1 and CDR2 (germline): SNHLY, FYNNEI. CDR3 size: 13 residues. Germline trimming cut 6 bases from V and 7 bases from J; bases unmatched to any gene: 5. CDR3 loop: CASSGGDINEQFF. DNA of the CDR3: TGTGCCAGCAGCGGGGGGGACATAAATGAGCAGTTCTTC.

This chain uses TRBV14 with TRBJ1-2; 12 bases are a match to TRBD1. V shed 1 base and J 7 bases; nucleotides not matched to a gene: 13. Germline V CDR1 and CDR2: SGHDN, FVKESK. The length of the CDR3 is 18 residues. The CDR3 loop is CASSQGPGQGAWGTGYTF. CDR3 nucleotides: TGTGCCAGCAGCCAAGGTCCGGGACAGGGGGCCTGGGGGACTGGCTACACCTTC.

V gene TRBV11-2 combines with J gene TRBJ2-7; D is unresolved. Germline loops: CDR1 SGHAT, CDR2 FQNNGV. CDR3 length equals 13 residues. Trimming took 2 bases from V and 1 from J, leaving 6 bases between them. The CDR3 coding sequence is TGTGCCAGCAGCTTACCTTCTTCCTACGAGCAGTACTTC. This encodes CASSLPSSYEQYF.

The chain has TRBV19 and TRBJ2-7, with 10 bases that match TRBD1. Germline V gene sequence: CDR1 LNHDA, CDR2 SQIVND (reference sequence). The V gene end was trimmed by 3 bases and the J gene end by 4 bases; junction bases not matched to a gene: 6. This CDR3 is built from 15 residues. CDR3 region: CASSMGQGQLYEQYF. DNA of the CDR3: TGTGCCAGTAGTATGGGACAGGGGCAACTTTACGAGCAGTACTTC.

V gene TRBV18 combines with J gene TRBJ2-2; D call uncertain. In germline, CDR1 is KGHSH, CDR2 LQKENI. The V gene lost 5 bases and the J gene lost 6 bases, with 7 bases spanning the gap. This CDR3 has 12 residues. CDR3: CASSTRSGELFF. DNA of the CDR3: TGTGCCAGCTCAACGCGATCCGGGGAGCTGTTTTTT.

This chain links TRBV28 with TRBJ2-5, with TRBD2 matching 10 bases. CDR1 and CDR2 from the germline V gene are MDHEN and SYDVKM. V lost 2 bases to trimming and J lost 4 bases; unmatched junction nucleotides: 16. The CDR3 loop spans 19 amino acids. CDR3 region: CASSLTLLGLAVTGETQYF. For the CDR3, the DNA is TGTGCCAGCAGTTTAACACTACTCGGACTAGCGGTTACGGGAGAGACCCAGTACTTC.

The CDR3, as DNA: TGTGCCATAGGGGTCGGGGGAAATAAGGACGAGCAGTACTTC. Its protein product is CAIGVGGNKDEQYF. The genes are TRBV10-3 and TRBJ2-7; tentatively, D is TRBD2 (6 bases). CDR3 length: 14 amino acids. CDR1 ENHRY and CDR2 SYGVKD come from the germline V gene. Trimming cost V 9 bases and J 5 bases, with 20 bases left between them.

V gene TRBV5-6 combines with J gene TRBJ2-7; D is unresolved. CDR3 size: 12 residues. Germline loops: CDR1 SGHDT, CDR2 YYEEEE. Between the trimmed V and J ends, which lost 1 base and 4 bases, there was a span of 6 bases. The CDR3 loop reads CASSLIPYEQYF. The CDR3 region has the DNA TGTGCCAGCAGCTTGATCCCGTACGAGCAGTACTTC. Drawing the rest from reference TRBV5-6 and TRBJ2-7, the complete variable domain is DAGVTQSPTHLIKTRGQQVTLRCSPKSGHDTVSWYQQALGQGPQFIFQYYEEEERQRGNFPDRFSGHQFPNYSSELNVNALLLGDSALYLCASSLIPYEQYFGPGTRLTVT.

CDR3 loop: CASSYAGGSTF. DNA for the CDR3: TGTGCCAGCAGTTATGCGGGCGGTAGCACCTTC. The chain has TRBV6-5 and TRBJ1-2; D ambiguous. Germline values: CDR1 MNHEY, CDR2 SVGAGI. Trimming removed 3 bases at V and 13 bases at J, with 12 bases between. The CDR3 totals 11 residues.

V gene TRBV11-1 combines with J gene TRBJ1-6; D perhaps matches TRBD1 (5 bases). V shed 6 bases and J shed 9 bases, with 9 bases lying between them. This CDR3 spans 12 amino acids. Germline V gene sequence: CDR1 SGHAT, CDR2 FQDESV (reference sequence). CDR3 coding DNA: TGTGCCAGCAGGCAGGGTGGTTCACCCCTCCACTTT. Protein: CASRQGGSPLHF.

Notes on this clone: The sample contains more than one DNA sequence encoding this CDR3. The rearrangement joins TRBV11-2 to TRBJ1-2; 7 bases agree with TRBD1. Germline CDR1 and CDR2: SGHAT and FQNNGV. The V gene end was trimmed by 8 bases and the J gene end by 6 bases; junction bases not matched to a gene: 12. The CDR3 loop spans 14 amino acids. The CDR3 protein is CASGQALDPDGYTF. CDR3 sequence (DNA): TGTGCCAGCGGACAGGCCCTAGACCCAGATGGCTACACCTTC.

A few counts support this clone. The J gene is TRBJ1-5, the V gene TRBV19; perhaps TRBD1 as D (6 bases). The CDR3 covers 16 residues. Germline-derived CDR1 and CDR2 are LNHDA and SQIVND (reference sequence). The V and J ends lost 5 bases and 3 bases respectively, with 17 bases between them. CDR3 amino acids: CASSENRAPPNQPQHF. Here the CDR3 DNA reads TGTGCCAGTAGTGAAAACAGGGCGCCCCCCAATCAGCCCCAGCATTTT.

A single count supports this clone. The chain employs TRBV5-1 and TRBJ2-2, with TRBD2 identical over 12 bases. Per the germline V gene, CDR1 is SGHRS and CDR2 is YFSETQ. J lost 7 bases, V lost 4 bases, and 11 bases had no gene match. The CDR3 is made up of 17 amino acids. CDR3 coding DNA: TGCGCCAGCAGCCCGTTTCTAGCGGGGGGGCCAAGCGGGGAGCTGTTTTTT. Protein sequence: CASSPFLAGGPSGELFF.

This chain uses TRBV2 with TRBJ2-1; a possible D gene is TRBD2 (6 bases). Trimming removed 11 bases from V and 1 base from J, with 9 bases in between. The germline CDR1 and CDR2 sequences are SNHLY and FYNNEI. The CDR3 is 12 residues long. The CDR3 is CAAEGSYNEQFF. In DNA form, the CDR3 reads TGTGCCGCGGAGGGGTCCTACAATGAGCAGTTCTTC.

This chain uses TRBV7-2 with TRBJ1-1, with 8 bases identical to TRBD1. CDR1 and CDR2 (germline): SGHTA, FQGNSA. This CDR3 comprises 15 residues. V was clipped by 5 bases and J by 8 bases; unmatched bases: 13. CDR3 bases: TGTGCCAGCAGCCCAAATGTGGCAGGGGGCAGGGAAGCTTTCTTT. Its translation is CASSPNVAGGREAFF.

The chain carries TRBV15 and TRBJ1-5; 8 bases fit TRBD1. The CDR3 is 14 amino acids. Germline V CDR1 and CDR2: LNHNV, YYDKDF (reference sequence). V gave up 3 bases and J gave up 7 bases; unmatched junction bases: 5. The CDR3 region is CATSSRQGRQPQHF. The CDR3 nucleotides are TGTGCCACCAGCAGCAGACAGGGGAGACAGCCCCAGCATTTT.

This chain links TRBV5-4 with TRBJ1-1, with unresolved D. Germline V CDR1 and CDR2: SGHNT, YYREEE (reference sequence). Trimming left V 1 base short and J 1 base short, with 11 bases between. CDR3 length equals 15 residues. The CDR3 DNA sequence: TGTGCCAGCAGCTTGCCCGTTTTTTCGAACACTGAAGCTTTCTTT. Its translation is CASSLPVFSNTEAFF.

This clone was observed a single time. The chain couples TRBV5-4 to TRBJ2-3, with no clear D. The CDR3 length is 15 residues. Per germline, CDR1 SGHNT and CDR2 YYREEE (reference sequence). V was trimmed by 1 base and J by 6 bases, leaving 15 bases between them. CDR3 DNA: TGTGCCAGCAGCTTGAGATCATCGACGCGGGATACGCAGTATTTT. This encodes CASSLRSSTRDTQYF.

V usage is TRBV6-1 and J usage is TRBJ1-1; D remains unclear. Between the trimmed V and J ends, which lost 6 bases and 5 bases, there was a span of 13 bases. Per the germline V gene, CDR1 is MNHNS and CDR2 is SASEGT. The CDR3 has 13 residues. The CDR3 DNA reads as TGTGCCAGCAGGTCGGGGATGGGGACTGAAGCTTTCTTT. Translating it yields CASRSGMGTEAFF.

V and J are TRBV5-5 and TRBJ1-1; D is perhaps TRBD1 (5 bases). Germline CDR1 is SGHKS and CDR2 is YYEKEE (reference sequence). CDR3 length: 14 residues. The ends were cut back, 5 bases at V and 4 bases at J, with 15 bases in the middle. CDR3 bases: TGTGCCAGCAGGCGGTGGGGGACTACCACTGAAGCTTTCTTT. Encoded protein: CASRRWGTTTEAFF.

V gene TRBV5-6 combines with J gene TRBJ1-1; D not resolved. The V and J ends lost 6 bases and 8 bases respectively, with 17 bases between them. Germline V gene lookup returns CDR1 SGHDT and CDR2 YYEEEE. There are 13 residues in the CDR3. The CDR3 region has the DNA TGTGCCAGCACCTCACTCTCTATGAGGGAAGCTTTCTTT. The encoded protein is CASTSLSMREAFF.

The J gene is TRBJ1-3, the V gene TRBV4-3; TRBD1 might be the D (5 bases). Per germline, CDR1 LGHNA and CDR2 YSLEER. This CDR3 region has 16 residues. Trimming removed 4 bases at V and 1 base at J, with 14 bases between. CDR3 in amino acids: CASSRFRGGSGNTIYF. The DNA of the CDR3 is TGCGCCAGCAGCCGATTCCGGGGGGGATCTGGAAACACCATATATTTT.

The V gene is TRBV4-3, the J gene TRBJ2-5; D call uncertain. Germline V gene lookup returns CDR1 LGHNA and CDR2 YSLEER. V lost 0 bases to trimming and J lost 5 bases, with 7 bases between them. The CDR3 length is 13 residues. The DNA for the CDR3 is TGCGCCAGCAGCCAAGATTTGGAGGAGACCCAGTACTTC. This gives the protein CASSQDLEETQYF.

The genes are TRBV13 and TRBJ1-3; 8 bases are a match to TRBD1. The CDR3 is 15 amino acids. Trimming removed 3 bases from V and 1 base from J; junction bases left unmatched: 2. Germline CDR1 is PRHDT and CDR2 is FYEKMQ (reference sequence). As DNA, the CDR3 is TGTGCCAGCAGCTTTCGGACAGGGTCTGGAAACACCATATATTTT. Translated, it gives CASSFRTGSGNTIYF.

The chain recombines TRBV2 with TRBJ1-2, with D possibly TRBD1 on 5 matching bases. V lost 10 bases and J 7 bases, leaving 10 bases between the germline ends. The CDR3 length is 10 residues. Per the germline V gene, CDR1 is SNHLY and CDR2 is FYNNEI. CDR3 sequence reads: CATFTGGYTF. In DNA, the CDR3 is TGTGCCACATTTACAGGTGGCTACACCTTC.